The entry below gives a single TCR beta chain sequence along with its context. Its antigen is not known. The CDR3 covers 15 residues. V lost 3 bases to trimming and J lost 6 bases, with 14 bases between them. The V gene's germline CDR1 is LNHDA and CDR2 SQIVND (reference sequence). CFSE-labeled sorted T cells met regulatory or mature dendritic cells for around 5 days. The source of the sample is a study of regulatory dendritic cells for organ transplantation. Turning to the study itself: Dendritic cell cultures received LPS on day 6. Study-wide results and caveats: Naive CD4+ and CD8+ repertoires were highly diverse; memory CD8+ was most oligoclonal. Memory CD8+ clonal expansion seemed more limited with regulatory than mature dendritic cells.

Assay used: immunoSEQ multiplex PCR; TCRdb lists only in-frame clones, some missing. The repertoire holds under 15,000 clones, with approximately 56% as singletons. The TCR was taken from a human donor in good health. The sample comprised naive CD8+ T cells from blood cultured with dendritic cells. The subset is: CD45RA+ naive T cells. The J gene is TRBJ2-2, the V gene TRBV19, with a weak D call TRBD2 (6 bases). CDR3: CASSIPGGYAGELFF. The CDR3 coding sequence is TGTGCCAGTAGTATCCCCGGGGGTTATGCCGGGGAGCTGTTTTTT.